This is a list of T cell receptor beta chains from one sample in a study of blood T cell repertoires in COVID-19. Using immunoSEQ multiplex PCR, the repertoire was profiled, and TCRdb retains in-frame clones only, with some absent. Among around 200,000 clones, more than 70% were seen once, and the ten largest hold approximately 7.4%. The sequencing sample was made of peripheral blood. The receptors originated from a woman aged 45-59 years with acute or convalescent COVID-19. The CDR3 runs from the conserved cysteine through the conserved F or W. Each record gives: J gene, D gene, clone size, V gene, CDR3 DNA, CDR3 protein. The D gene is left open where the match is weak. Size tells how often a clone was seen (once, few, many) or the class of an expanded clone, and some rows leave it out.

>TRBJ1-1|.|.|TRBV5-5
TGTGCCAGCAGCTTGGGACAAATAAACACTGAAGCTTTCTTT
CASSLGQINTEAFF
>TRBJ2-4|.|.|TRBV4-1
TGCGCCAGCAGCCAAGAAAGCGGATTAGCCAAAAACATTCAGTACTTC
CASSQESGLAKNIQYF
>TRBJ2-5|.|.|TRBV7-2
TGTGCCAGCAGCTCTACTGTTCAGGGGGAGACCCAGTACTTC
CASSSTVQGETQYF
>TRBJ2-7|.|once|TRBV27
TGTGCCAGCAGTTCGAGCTCCTACGAGCAGTACTTC
CASSSSSYEQYF
>TRBJ1-1|TRBD1|.|TRBV29-1
TGCAGCACAGGGGGAATCCTGGACACTGAAGCTTTCTTT
CSTGGILDTEAFF
>TRBJ2-7|.|.|TRBV7-9
TGTGCCAGCAGCGGACAGTCCTACGAGCAGTACTTC
CASSGQSYEQYF
>TRBJ2-7|.|.|TRBV7-2
TGTGCCAGCAGCTTTGGGCTTCACCCCTACGAGCAGTACTTC
CASSFGLHPYEQYF
>TRBJ2-7|TRBD2|.|TRBV2
TGTGCCAGCAGGGAAACTAGCGGGAGGTATGAGCAGTACTTC
CASRETSGRYEQYF
>TRBJ2-7|.|once|TRBV25-1
TGTGCCAGCAGCCCCCTCTCTCGGGCGGGGCAGTACTTC
CASSPLSRAGQYF
>TRBJ2-2|TRBD2|.|TRBV11-2
TGTGCCGTTCGGGGTAGCGGGAGGGCCGGGGTGGACACCGGGGAGCTGTTTTTT
CAVRGSGRAGVDTGELFF
>TRBJ2-3|TRBD2|.|TRBV3-1/TRBV3-2
TGTGCCAGCAGCCATCGGACTAGCGGGGGGGGAGATACGCAGTATTTT
CASSHRTSGGGDTQYF
>TRBJ1-4|.|.|TRBV28
TGTGCCAGCAGTTTAGTGGGGGGTGCTACTAATGAAAAACTGTTTTTT
CASSLVGGATNEKLFF
>TRBJ2-7|.|.|TRBV6-5
TGTGCCAGCAGTTACCGGGGAGGGGGCTACGAGCAGTACTTC
CASSYRGGGYEQYF
>TRBJ2-7|.|few|TRBV3-1/TRBV3-2
TGTGCCAGCAGCCCCGGGACATTATCACGCGAGCAGTACTTC
CASSPGTLSREQYF
>TRBJ2-1|.|.|TRBV5-1
TGCGCCAGCAGCCAAAGCATAAACAGGGATGATGAGCAGTTCTTC
CASSQSINRDDEQFF
>TRBJ2-1|TRBD1|.|TRBV30
TGTGCCTGGAGCGGGACAGGGACAGGGGATGAGCAGTTCTTC
CAWSGTGTGDEQFF
>TRBJ1-1|.|.|TRBV18
TGTGCCAGCTCACTATACAAAGACAGACCGGGTTCTGAAGCTTTCTTT
CASSLYKDRPGSEAFF
>TRBJ2-1|TRBD2|.|TRBV24-1
TGTGCCACCAGTGATTACTCGGGACTAGACCTCGCTGAGCAGTTCTTC
CATSDYSGLDLAEQFF
>TRBJ1-2|.|.|TRBV29-1
TGCAGCGTTGAATTGGAGTTCTATGGCCACACCTTC
CSVELEFYGHTF
>TRBJ2-5|.|.|TRBV7-9
TGTGCCAGCAGCTTAGATGTTAGAAGAGAGACCCAGTACTTC
CASSLDVRRETQYF
>TRBJ2-2|TRBD1|.|TRBV6-6
TGTGCCAGCAGTTCGACAGGGCGGAACACCGGGGAGCTGTTTTTT
CASSSTGRNTGELFF
>TRBJ1-5|.|.|TRBV6-5
TGTGCCACCAGAGGGGGTGTACATAGCAATCAGCCCCAGCATTTT
CATRGGVHSNQPQHF
>TRBJ2-6|.|few|TRBV3-1/TRBV3-2
TGTGCCAGCAGCCAAGATTCAGGGTCCGGGGCCAACGTCCTGACTTTC
CASSQDSGSGANVLTF
>TRBJ2-1|.|few|TRBV29-1
TGCAGCGTTGAAGGGACTACCGACAATGAGCAGTTCTTC
CSVEGTTDNEQFF
>TRBJ1-2|.|.|TRBV28
TGTGCCAGCAGTTCCGTCGGGGTCCCCTATGGCTACACCTTC
CASSSVGVPYGYTF
>TRBJ2-7|.|.|TRBV28
TGTGCCAGCAGTTTAATTGGCGACTTTCGGCACGAGCAGTACTTC
CASSLIGDFRHEQYF
>TRBJ1-3|.|.|TRBV19
TGTGCCAGTAGTCAAGCCGATGGGGGCCGCAGAAACACCATATATTTT
CASSQADGGRRNTIYF
>TRBJ1-5|TRBD1|.|TRBV18
TGTGCCAGCTCAGCCGGGACAGGGGGTCAGCCCCAGCATTTT
CASSAGTGGQPQHF
>TRBJ1-2|TRBD1|few|TRBV30
TGTGCCTGGACCAGGAGTCGGACAGGGGGAGGAAATGGCTACACCTTC
CAWTRSRTGGGNGYTF
>TRBJ2-1|.|.|TRBV18
TGTGCCAGCTCACGGGGAGCGGCCTACAATGAGCAGTTCTTC
CASSRGAAYNEQFF
>TRBJ1-2|.|once|TRBV5-6
TGTGCCAGCAGCTTGTTTTCCATTGTCTATGGCTACACCTTC
CASSLFSIVYGYTF
>TRBJ2-3|.|.|TRBV5-6
TGTGCCAGCAGCTTGGTGCATGCGGGCGGGAACACAGATACGCAGTATTTT
CASSLVHAGGNTDTQYF
>TRBJ2-5|.|.|TRBV18
TGTGCCAGCTCCTCAAGCTGGATGGCGGATCAAGAGACCCAGTACTTC
CASSSSWMADQETQYF
>TRBJ2-2|.|once|TRBV6-5
TGTGCCAGCAGTTACTTCCCCTCGGCGAACACCGGGGAGCTGTTTTTT
CASSYFPSANTGELFF
>TRBJ2-7|TRBD1|.|TRBV5-1
TGCGCCAGCAGCGCAGGGGGCGTAGGGCGCGAGCAGTACTTC
CASSAGGVGREQYF
>TRBJ1-2|.|.|TRBV4-1
TGCGCCAGCAGCCAAGGTTGGGGGGAAAGCGATGGCTACACCTTC
CASSQGWGESDGYTF
>TRBJ2-6|.|.|TRBV18
TGTGCCAGCTCATCCCGGGACAAGGGCTCTGGGGCCAACGTCCTGACTTTC
CASSSRDKGSGANVLTF
>TRBJ2-1|TRBD2|.|TRBV5-4
TGTGCCAGCAGATGGACTAGCGGGAGGGCCTGGGGCAATGAGCAGTTCTTC
CASRWTSGRAWGNEQFF
>TRBJ1-2|TRBD1|.|TRBV6-2/TRBV6-3
TGTGCCAGCAGCCTTTCGGACAGGGGACAACCCGCTAACTATGGCTACACCTTC
CASSLSDRGQPANYGYTF
>TRBJ1-2|.|.|TRBV6-5
TGTGCCAGCAGCCTAAGGACGGGGAACTATGGCTACACCTTC
CASSLRTGNYGYTF
>TRBJ2-1|.|.|TRBV24-1
TGTGCCACCAGTGATTTTAAGGGGGTCAATGAGCAGTTCTTC
CATSDFKGVNEQFF
>TRBJ2-1|.|.|TRBV9
TGTGCCAGCAGCGTCACTTCCAGCGGCGATTTGCAGTTCTTC
CASSVTSSGDLQFF
>TRBJ2-7|TRBD1|few|TRBV10-1
TGCGCCAGCAGTGCAACAACCGGGACAGGGATCGCCTACGAGCAGTACTTC
CASSATTGTGIAYEQYF
>TRBJ2-2|TRBD2|.|TRBV10-3
TGTGCCATCAGAACCGGACTAGCGGGATCCACCGGGGAGCTGTTTTTT
CAIRTGLAGSTGELFF
>TRBJ2-7|TRBD2|.|TRBV6-1
TGTGCCAGCAGTGAAGAACTAGCGGGGAGCTACGAGCAGTACTTC
CASSEELAGSYEQYF
>TRBJ1-1|TRBD1|.|TRBV6-5
TGTGCCAGCAGTCCCTCGGGACAGTGGACAGCAGCTTTCTTT
CASSPSGQWTAAFF
>TRBJ1-2|.|.|TRBV6-1
TGTGCCAGCAGTGAAGCGTGGGGAGGACTATCGACAAGTTATGGCTACACCTTC
CASSEAWGGLSTSYGYTF
>TRBJ2-7|TRBD2|once|TRBV4-2
TGTGCCAGCAGCCAAGCGGGGGGAAAATCCGAGCAGTACTTC
CASSQAGGKSEQYF
>TRBJ2-7|.|few|TRBV5-1
TGCGCCAGCAGCTTGGATAGCGGATGGGGCGAGCAGTACTTC
CASSLDSGWGEQYF
>TRBJ2-5|TRBD2|.|TRBV25-1
TGTGCCAGCAGTGAGGGACTAGCGGGAGTCAGGGAGACCCAGTACTTC
CASSEGLAGVRETQYF
>TRBJ1-2|.|.|TRBV10-3
TGTGCCATCAGTGAGCCTCCAGGGCGCGCGGGCTACACCTTC
CAISEPPGRAGYTF
>TRBJ2-3|TRBD2|.|TRBV27
TGTGCCAGCAGTTTATCGGGGACTAGCGGGAGGGCCTACAGCACAGATACGCAGTATTTT
CASSLSGTSGRAYSTDTQYF
>TRBJ2-1|TRBD1|.|TRBV2
TGTGCCAGCAGTGACAGGGGGCGGGTTGATGAGCAGTTCTTC
CASSDRGRVDEQFF
>TRBJ2-7|.|few|TRBV4-1
TGCGCCAGCAGCCAAGATAAAGCCCTTCCGTGGGAGCAGTACTTC
CASSQDKALPWEQYF
>TRBJ1-1|.|.|TRBV7-9
TGTGCCAGCAGCCATACAGAAAACACTGAAGCTTTCTTT
CASSHTENTEAFF
>TRBJ2-3|TRBD2|.|TRBV5-6
TGTGCCAGCAGCTTGACTAGCGGGAGCACAGATACGCAGTATTTT
CASSLTSGSTDTQYF
>TRBJ2-2|TRBD1|.|TRBV11-2
TGTGCCAGCAGCCCGGGGACAGGGGCCCCCACCGGGGAGCTGTTTTTT
CASSPGTGAPTGELFF
>TRBJ2-6|TRBD1|.|TRBV27
TGTGCCAGCAGTGTCCGATTGAATCCCGGGACAGGTCGCTCTGGGGCCAACGTCCTGACTTTC
CASSVRLNPGTGRSGANVLTF
>TRBJ1-5|TRBD1|.|TRBV27
TGTGCCAGCAGTTTAACCAGGGGGTCCCAGCCCCAGCATTTT
CASSLTRGSQPQHF